This T cell receptor beta chain was identified during a study of regulatory T cells in long-lasting Graves disease. There are many counts of this clonotype. Sample time point: newly diagnosed GD, antithyroid drugs for less than 3 months. Extracted PBMC RNA gave rise to the TCR library. CDR3-region Arm-PCR and iRepertoire HTBI primers produced the TCR beta libraries. In the original workflow: Identified across the samples were some 67 TRBV segments and around 14 TRBJ segments. TCRdb re-called the multiplex PCR reads with MiXCR, one entry per CDR3 protein. These V and J calls originate from TCRdb's pipeline instead of the authors' own analysis. This sample has about 500,000 distinct CDR3 sequences; 12% occur once, and the top ten carry roughly 9.3%. Germline CDR1 and CDR2: MNHEY and SMNVEV (reference sequence). CDR3 length equals 15 residues. V was pared by 4 bases and J by 5 bases, with 15 bases between.

This same sample was also taken into another study, of T cells in Graves' hyperthyroidism and ophthalmopathy. This second study says: Researchers ran a first-round RT-PCR on the TCR CDR3 using the HTBI primer set.

This chain joins TRBV27 and TRBJ1-3; D is unresolved. This material consisted of peripheral blood mononuclear cells (PBMCs), taken at new diagnosis, from a patient treated with antithyroid drugs. This TCR was recovered from a woman aged 25 to 45 with Graves disease. CDR3 protein: CASSSSGSVRNTIYF. The DNA of the CDR3 is TGTGCCAGCAGTTCATCGGGCTCCGTGAGAAACACCATATATTTT.